The rows below give T cell receptor beta chains drawn from one sample of a study of blood T cell repertoires in COVID-19. Clones were read by immunoSEQ multiplex PCR, and TCRdb kept only the in-frame ones, dropping some. The sample yields fewer than 30,000 clones, about 91% seen once. The sample was peripheral blood. Receptors originate from a human donor with active COVID-19. The donor label of this sample is uncertain. Both conserved end residues are part of each CDR3. The D gene is left open where the match is weak. Rows may omit the clone size; those that give it use once, few, many or a size class.

j_gene,abundance,d_gene,v_gene,CDR3nt,CDR3aa
TRBJ2-5,-,TRBD1,TRBV7-9,TGTGCCAGCAGCTCCCCCATAGGGGACAGGGGTTCGGAGACCCAGTACTTC,CASSSPIGDRGSETQYF
TRBJ1-4,-,TRBD1,TRBV7-8,TGTGCCAGCAGCTTAGGGACAGGGGCTAATGAAAAACTGTTTTTT,CASSLGTGANEKLFF
TRBJ2-1,-,TRBD2,TRBV2,TGTGCCAGCCTACTAGCGGGAGGGTTGGTCAATGAGCAGTTCTTC,CASLLAGGLVNEQFF
TRBJ2-5,-,TRBD1,TRBV9,TGTGCCAGCAGCGTAGACCAGGGGGCGAAAGAGACCCAGTACTTC,CASSVDQGAKETQYF
TRBJ2-2,once,TRBD1,TRBV28,TGTGCCAGCAGTTTTTGGGACAGGGGTCCCGGGGAGCTGTTTTTT,CASSFWDRGPGELFF
TRBJ1-1,few,TRBD1,TRBV7-3,TGTGCCAGCAGCCCCGGGACAGGGGGGGAAGCTTTCTTT,CASSPGTGGEAFF
TRBJ2-5,-,-,TRBV9,TGTGCCAGCAGCACACAGGGTTGGGAGACCCAGTACTTC,CASSTQGWETQYF
TRBJ1-3,-,TRBD1,TRBV4-1,TGCGCCAGCAGCCAAGAGGGGACAGGGGGGCACACCATATATTTT,CASSQEGTGGHTIYF
TRBJ1-2,-,TRBD1,TRBV6-6,TGTGCCAGCAGTACTCCGGACAGGGAAAACTATGGCTACACCTTC,CASSTPDRENYGYTF
TRBJ2-5,-,TRBD2,TRBV5-6,TGTGCCAGCAGCTACTTACTAGCGGGAGTAAGCGAGACCCAGTACTTC,CASSYLLAGVSETQYF
TRBJ1-3,few,-,TRBV6-1,TGTGCCAGCAGTGAGCAGAAACGGAGTGGAAACACCATATATTTT,CASSEQKRSGNTIYF
TRBJ2-2,-,-,TRBV19,TGTGCCAGTAGCGGAGATGCCGGGGAGCTGTTTTTT,CASSGDAGELFF
TRBJ2-1,few,TRBD1,TRBV25-1,TGTGCCAGCAGTTCTCCGGGACAGGACTGGTACAATGAGCAGTTCTTC,CASSSPGQDWYNEQFF
TRBJ2-5,-,TRBD1,TRBV4-3,TGCGCCAGCAGCCAAGAGCCGACAGGGGGCGGGGAGACCCAGTACTTC,CASSQEPTGGGETQYF
TRBJ2-1,-,TRBD2,TRBV6-2/TRBV6-3,TGTGCCAGCAGTTACTCCACTAGCGGGATCGGTGAGCAGTTCTTC,CASSYSTSGIGEQFF
TRBJ2-1,-,TRBD2,TRBV5-6,TGTGCCAGCAGCTTGGCGCGCGGGGGACACAATGAGCAGTTCTTC,CASSLARGGHNEQFF
TRBJ1-1,once,TRBD1,TRBV9,TGTGCCAGCAGCGAGACCGGGACAGCGAACACTGAAGCTTTCTTT,CASSETGTANTEAFF
TRBJ2-7,-,TRBD2,TRBV7-2,TGTGCCAGCAGCTTAGAGGTCAGCGGGAAATTCCCCTACGAGCAGTACTTC,CASSLEVSGKFPYEQYF
TRBJ2-2,-,-,TRBV4-2,TGTGCCAGCAGCCAAGTACAGCCGACGAACACCGGGGAGCTGTTTTTT,CASSQVQPTNTGELFF
TRBJ2-2,-,TRBD1,TRBV19,TGTGCCAGTAGTATAGCTGGCAGGGGGTTCGCGAACACCGGGGAGCTGTTTTTT,CASSIAGRGFANTGELFF
TRBJ1-1,-,TRBD1,TRBV6-5,TGTGCCAGCAGTTTAACAGGGGGCACTGAAGCTTTCTTT,CASSLTGGTEAFF
TRBJ1-4,-,TRBD1,TRBV19,TGTGCCAGTAGTATACAGGGGGCGCGGATCATTGAAAAACTGTTTTTT,CASSIQGARIIEKLFF
TRBJ2-5,-,TRBD2,TRBV3-1/TRBV3-2,TGTGCCAGCAGCCAAGTGGTAACTAGCGGGGGGGCCGGGAAGACCCAGTACTTC,CASSQVVTSGGAGKTQYF
TRBJ2-1,-,TRBD2,TRBV5-1,TGCGCCAGCAGCTCGGGACTAGGCCCCATAAGCAATGAGCAGTTCTTC,CASSSGLGPISNEQFF
TRBJ2-6,-,-,TRBV11-2,TGTGCCAGCAGCTTACGGCACTGGAGGTCTGGGGCCAACGTCCTGACTTTC,CASSLRHWRSGANVLTF
TRBJ2-1,-,-,TRBV21-1,TGTGCCAGCAGCAAATTTACTCCAAACCCGACCCGGGGGGCCCGCTACAATGAGCAGTTCTTC,CASSKFTPNPTRGARYNEQFF
TRBJ1-1,-,TRBD1,TRBV7-9,TGTGCCAGCAGCATGACAGGGGGAATCACTGAAGCTTTCTTT,CASSMTGGITEAFF
TRBJ1-2,once,-,TRBV20-1,TGCAGTGCTTGGGGGGGAGCGGGCTACACCTTC,CSAWGGAGYTF
TRBJ2-3,-,-,TRBV7-3,TGTGCCAGCAGCTTAGGTCAGGGGATGGACACAGATACGCAGTATTTT,CASSLGQGMDTDTQYF
TRBJ1-4,-,TRBD1,TRBV15,TGTGCCACCAGCAGAGCAGGGGGCACTAATGAAAAACTGTTTTTT,CATSRAGGTNEKLFF
TRBJ2-7,-,-,TRBV29-1,TGCAGCGTTGAAGGCAGGTCCTACGAGCAGTACTTC,CSVEGRSYEQYF
TRBJ1-1,-,-,TRBV3-1/TRBV3-2,TGTGCCAGCAGCCAAGGATCCGTCGGGGTGAACACTGAAGCTTTCTTT,CASSQGSVGVNTEAFF
TRBJ2-5,-,-,TRBV6-2/TRBV6-3,TGTGCCAGCAGTTACCCCCCCACAGGGGTGGGGAGGCAAGAGACCCAGTACTTC,CASSYPPTGVGRQETQYF
TRBJ2-7,-,TRBD1,TRBV7-2,TGTGCCAGCAGCTTGGGACAGGCCTCACATGAGCAGTACTTC,CASSLGQASHEQYF
TRBJ2-1,once,-,TRBV21-1,TGTGCCAGCAGCAAAACCGGACTAGCGGGAGACCGGGGTGAGCAGTTCTTC,CASSKTGLAGDRGEQFF
TRBJ2-2,-,TRBD2,TRBV5-8,TGTGCCAGCAGCTCGTGGACTAGCGGGGGCCCCAACACCGGGGAGCTGTTTTTT,CASSSWTSGGPNTGELFF
TRBJ2-3,once,TRBD2,TRBV28,TGTGCCAGCAGGCGGGAGGGTGTCGCAGATACGCAGTATTTT,CASRREGVADTQYF
TRBJ1-2,-,-,TRBV5-1,TGCGCCAGCAGCTTGGAGGGGCATGGCTACACCTTC,CASSLEGHGYTF
TRBJ2-5,-,TRBD1,TRBV5-1,TGCGCCAGCAGAGGGACAGCGCAAGAGACCCAGTACTTC,CASRGTAQETQYF
TRBJ2-1,-,TRBD2,TRBV18,TGTGCCAGCTCGGATGGGGGAGGGGCGTACAATGAGCAGTTCTTC,CASSDGGGAYNEQFF
TRBJ1-2,once,TRBD1,TRBV7-2,TGTGCCAGCAGCTTAGATACAGGGGGCTATGGCTACACCTTC,CASSLDTGGYGYTF
TRBJ2-3,-,TRBD2,TRBV19,TGTGCCAGTAGTATAACCCTAGCGGGGGGGCCGACAGATACGCAGTATTTT,CASSITLAGGPTDTQYF
TRBJ2-4,-,-,TRBV11-2,TGTGCCAGCAGCTTAGATGGCCGTGAATCCATTCAGTACTTC,CASSLDGRESIQYF
TRBJ1-5,-,TRBD1,TRBV18,TGTGCCAGCTCACCCCGGGACAGTTGGCAGCCCCAGCATTTT,CASSPRDSWQPQHF
TRBJ1-2,-,-,TRBV25-1,TGTGCCAGCAGTGAATCAGGCAGGGTCTATGGCTACACCTTC,CASSESGRVYGYTF
TRBJ2-3,-,-,TRBV7-3,TGTGCCAGCAGCTTAGGGAGTAGCGGCACAGATACGCAGTATTTT,CASSLGSSGTDTQYF
TRBJ1-3,few,TRBD1,TRBV7-9,TGTGCCAGCAGCCAGACAGGGTCTGGAAACACCATATATTTT,CASSQTGSGNTIYF
TRBJ1-2,-,-,TRBV10-3,TGTGCCATCAGTGAGTCGCTAGGAGGCTATGGCTACACCTTC,CAISESLGGYGYTF
TRBJ2-7,-,TRBD2,TRBV5-4,TGTGCCAGCAGGATAGCGGGGTTCCCGGCGGGGGAGCAGTACTTC,CASRIAGFPAGEQYF
TRBJ1-1,-,-,TRBV7-8,TGTGCCAGCAGCTTAGCCACGCGAATTGGAGGCACTGAAGCTTTCTTT,CASSLATRIGGTEAFF
TRBJ1-6,-,TRBD1,TRBV6-1,TGTGCCAGCAGTGAATATTGGACAGGGATTAATTCACCCCTCCACTTT,CASSEYWTGINSPLHF